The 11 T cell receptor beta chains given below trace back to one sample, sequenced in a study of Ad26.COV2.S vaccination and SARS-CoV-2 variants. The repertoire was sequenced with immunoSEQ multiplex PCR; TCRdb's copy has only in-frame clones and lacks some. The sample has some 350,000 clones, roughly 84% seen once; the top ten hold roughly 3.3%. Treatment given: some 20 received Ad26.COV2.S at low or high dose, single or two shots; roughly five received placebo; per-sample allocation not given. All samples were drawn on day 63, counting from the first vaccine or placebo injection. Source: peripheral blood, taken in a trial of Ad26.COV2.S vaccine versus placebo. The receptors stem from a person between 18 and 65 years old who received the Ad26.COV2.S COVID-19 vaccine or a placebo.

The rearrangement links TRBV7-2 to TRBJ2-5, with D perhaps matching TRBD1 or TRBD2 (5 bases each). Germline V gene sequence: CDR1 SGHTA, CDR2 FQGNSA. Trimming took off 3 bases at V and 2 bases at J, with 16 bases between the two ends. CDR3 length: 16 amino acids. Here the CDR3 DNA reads TGTGCCAGCAGCTTGACCCCGGGACGGCAACAAGAGACCCAGTACTTC. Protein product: CASSLTPGRQQETQYF.

CDR3 sequence (DNA): TGTGCCAGCAACTCGGACAGGGGCTCTGAAGCTTTCTTT. Protein: CASNSDRGSEAFF. The chain is built from TRBV11-2 and TRBJ1-1; 9 nucleotides agree with TRBD1. The CDR3 covers 13 residues. The V gene's germline CDR1 is SGHAT and CDR2 FQNNGV. The V gene end was trimmed by 7 bases and the J gene end by 6 bases; junction bases not matched to a gene: 6.

The CDR3 sequence is CASSFGSGPYEQYF. CDR3 DNA: TGTGCCAGCAGCTTTGGGAGCGGGCCCTACGAGCAGTACTTC. V is TRBV7-2 and J is TRBJ2-7, with D possibly matching TRBD2 (6 bases). The V gene's germline CDR1 is SGHTA and CDR2 FQGNSA. This CDR3 contains 14 residues. V lost 3 bases and J lost 2, with 11 bases in between.

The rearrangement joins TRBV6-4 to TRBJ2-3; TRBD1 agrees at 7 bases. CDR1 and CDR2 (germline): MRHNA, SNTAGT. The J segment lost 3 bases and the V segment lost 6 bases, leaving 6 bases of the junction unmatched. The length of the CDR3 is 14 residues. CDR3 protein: CASRGTDQTDTQYF. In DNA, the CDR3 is TGTGCCAGCAGAGGGACAGACCAAACAGATACGCAGTATTTT.

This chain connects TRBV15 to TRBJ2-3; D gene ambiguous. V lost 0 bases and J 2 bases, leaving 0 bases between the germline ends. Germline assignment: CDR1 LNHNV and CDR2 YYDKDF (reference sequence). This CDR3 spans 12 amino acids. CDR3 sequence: CATSRDTDTQYF. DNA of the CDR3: TGTGCCACCAGCAGAGACACAGATACGCAGTATTTT.

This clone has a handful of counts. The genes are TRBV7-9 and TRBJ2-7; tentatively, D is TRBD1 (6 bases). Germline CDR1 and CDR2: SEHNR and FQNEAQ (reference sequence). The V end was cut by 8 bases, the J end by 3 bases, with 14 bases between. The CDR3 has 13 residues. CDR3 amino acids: CASGNGQLYEQYF. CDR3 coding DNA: TGTGCCAGCGGCAACGGACAGCTCTACGAGCAGTACTTC.

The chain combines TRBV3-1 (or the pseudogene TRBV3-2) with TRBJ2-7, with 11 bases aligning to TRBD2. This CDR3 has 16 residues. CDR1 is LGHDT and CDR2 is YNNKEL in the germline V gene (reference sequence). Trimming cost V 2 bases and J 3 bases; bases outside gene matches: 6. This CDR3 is CASSQIKGTSGYEQYF. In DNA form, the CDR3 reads TGTGCCAGCAGCCAAATAAAGGGGACTAGCGGCTACGAGCAGTACTTC.

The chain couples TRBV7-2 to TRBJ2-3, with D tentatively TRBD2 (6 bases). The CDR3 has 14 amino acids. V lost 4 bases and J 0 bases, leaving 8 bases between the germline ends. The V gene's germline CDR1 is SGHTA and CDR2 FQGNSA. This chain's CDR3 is CASSSGTSTDTQYF. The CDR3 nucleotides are TGTGCCAGCAGCTCCGGGACTAGCACAGATACGCAGTATTTT.

In nucleotides, the CDR3 is TGTGCCAGCTCACCAACTAGCGGGAACTCCTACGAGCAGTACTTC. It encodes CASSPTSGNSYEQYF. This rearrangement joins TRBV18 to TRBJ2-7; 10 nucleotides align to TRBD2. Germline CDR1 is KGHSH and CDR2 is LQKENI. This CDR3 is built from 15 residues. With V trimmed by 2 bases and J by 0 bases, 1 base remained unmatched. The whole variable domain, filled in from reference TRBV18 and TRBJ2-7, reads NAGVMQNPRHLVRRRGQEARLRCSPMKGHSHVYWYRQLPEEGLKFMVYLQKENIIDESGMPKERFSAEFPKEGPSILRIQQVVRGDSAAYFCASSPTSGNSYEQYFGPGTRLTVT.

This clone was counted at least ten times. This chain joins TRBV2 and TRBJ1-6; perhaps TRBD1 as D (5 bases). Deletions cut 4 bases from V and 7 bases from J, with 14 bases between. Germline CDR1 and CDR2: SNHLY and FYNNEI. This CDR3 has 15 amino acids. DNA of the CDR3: TGTGCCAGCAGTGGTGCAGGGACCTTGAATTCACCCCTCCACTTT. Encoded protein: CASSGAGTLNSPLHF.

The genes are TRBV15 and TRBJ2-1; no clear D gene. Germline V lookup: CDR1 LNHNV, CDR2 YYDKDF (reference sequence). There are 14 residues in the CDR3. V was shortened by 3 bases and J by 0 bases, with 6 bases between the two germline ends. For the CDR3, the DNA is TGTGCCACCAGCAGGCAGAGCTCCTACAATGAGCAGTTCTTC. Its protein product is CATSRQSSYNEQFF.